This T cell receptor (beta chain) was recovered during a study of T cells in Graves' hyperthyroidism and ophthalmopathy. General observations from the study: The blood repertoire included most of the expanded thyroid clonotypes above 0.001. Model predictions of ophthalmopathy came a median about 6.3 months before onset.

About this clonotype itself: Its antigen is not identified.

Trimming cost V 6 bases and J 2 bases; bases outside gene matches: 10. Germline V gene data show CDR1 as SGHVS and CDR2 as FNYEAQ. The CDR3 is 16 residues long. Graves' hyperthyroidism without ophthalmopathy progression within 18 months was termed stable. Amplification of TCR beta CDR3 regions was performed using RNA transcripts as template. First-round RT-PCR with HTBI primers amplified the TCR CDR3 region. TCRdb analysed the multiplex PCR reads with MiXCR anew, one entry per CDR3 protein. The table shows approximately 590,000 distinct CDR3 sequences, with around 42% occurring only once. The J gene is TRBJ2-7, the V gene TRBV7-6, with TRBD2 identical over 10 bases. This TCR derives from a woman in her late teens or twenties with Graves' hyperthyroidism. Input material: peripheral blood or thyroid tissue (not recorded which). CDR3 DNA: TGTGCCAGCAGTTACCGTAGCGGGAGGAGGGCCTACGAGCAGTACTTC. The encoded protein is CASSYRSGRRAYEQYF.